This T cell receptor (beta chain) was sequenced for a study of blood T cell repertoires in COVID-19. Study overall: COVID-19 samples from acute and convalescent phases originated in the United States, Italy and Spain. From T cells, B-cell-depleted T cells, or PBMCs came the material, which was cDNA or gDNA.

Authors' data handling: Amplification from reference gene primers served as the basis for estimated nucleated cell counts. This table comes from immunoSEQ multiplex PCR, and its TCRdb copy is limited to in-frame clones, with some not included. The V and J calls and clone size were taken over from that table, and D and trimming were inferred from the DNA. The sample holds some 120,000 clones; approximately 85% are singletons and the top ten take 4.3%. CDR3 size: 14 residues. Germline CDR1 MNHEY, CDR2 SVGAGI. Unmatched junction bases numbered 5, after V lost 5 bases and J lost 4 bases. The TCR originated in a human donor in a cohort sampled during active COVID-19. The rearrangement links TRBV6-5 to TRBJ1-1; 9 bases map to TRBD1. Input material: peripheral blood. CDR3 in amino acids: CASSQTGGPTEAFF. DNA for the CDR3: TGTGCCAGCAGTCAGACAGGGGGGCCCACTGAAGCTTTCTTT.